Below are 29 T cell receptor beta chains sequenced from a single sample in a study of T cells expressing NK-cell markers. Using the 5' RACE reads, TCRdb records one entry per CDR3 protein without DNA. The sample table includes 400,000 to 550,000 distinct CDR3 sequences. The sample consisted of blood T cells: a sorted CD56 or NKG2C T cell subset, CD4+ or CD8+ T cells, or bulk PBMC T cells (not recorded which). Receptors originate from a woman aged 18-69 years in good health.

The rearrangement links TRBV11-2 to TRBJ2-3. Germline-derived CDR1 and CDR2 are SGHAT and FQNNGV. CDR3 size: 13 residues. The CDR3 spells CASSPLAGSTQYF.

The chain recombines TRBV12-3 or TRBV12-4 with TRBJ2-5; the D gene TCRdb calls, TRBD1, cannot be checked with no DNA. This CDR3 has 17 residues. The CDR3 region is CASSLGDGARHQETQYF.

V gene TRBV7-9 combines with J gene TRBJ1-1; TCRdb proposes TRBD1, but this gene call is untestable without DNA. CDR1 and CDR2 from the germline V gene are SEHNR and FQNEAQ (reference sequence). This CDR3 contains 15 residues. Here the CDR3 reads CASSLERQGGKDAFF.

The V and J genes are TRBV7-2 and TRBJ2-7; TCRdb's D call, TRBD2, is unchecked because there is no DNA. Germline V gene lookup returns CDR1 SGHTA and CDR2 FQGNSA. The CDR3 has 18 residues. CDR3 sequence: CASSLAWTSGRVSYEQYF.

The chain joins TRBV7-2 to TRBJ2-5; TCRdb's D call, TRBD1, is unchecked because there is no DNA. The CDR3 extends over 14 amino acids. From germline, CDR1 is SGHTA and CDR2 FQGNSA. The CDR3 is CASSPPTTYETQYF.

This rearrangement joins TRBV28 to TRBJ2-5; the D gene TCRdb calls, TRBD2, cannot be checked with no DNA. Germline V CDR1 and CDR2: MDHEN, SYDVKM. This CDR3 is 12 amino acids long. The CDR3 sequence is CASGGLVETQYF.

The genes are TRBV7-2 and TRBJ2-6; TCRdb gives TRBD2 as the D gene, but with no DNA this cannot be confirmed. The CDR3 extends over 17 amino acids. Germline loops: CDR1 SGHTA, CDR2 FQGNSA. The CDR3 spells CASSRTSVTSGANVLTF.

The gene calls are TRBV7-9 and TRBJ2-1; TCRdb reports TRBD1, a call that lacks DNA to check it against. This CDR3 is 15 amino acids long. Per the germline V gene, CDR1 is SEHNR and CDR2 is FQNEAQ (reference sequence). This chain's CDR3 is CASSFRGPGDNEQFF.

The V call is TRBV20-1, the J call TRBJ1-6; TCRdb returns TRBD1, unconfirmable since there is no DNA. The germline V gene has CDR1 DFQATT and CDR2 SNEGSKA (reference sequence). The CDR3 is 14 residues long. The CDR3 sequence: CSARDAQGGSPLHF.

The chain has TRBV29-1 and TRBJ2-3; TCRdb proposes TRBD1, but this gene call is untestable without DNA. The CDR3 is 14 residues long. The germline V gene has CDR1 SQVTM and CDR2 ANQGSEA. CDR3 region: CSVAPTGGADTQYF.

The V and J genes are TRBV5-1 and TRBJ1-2; the TCRdb D gene call, TRBD1, has no DNA to confirm it. CDR1 is SGHRS and CDR2 is YFSETQ in the germline V gene. The CDR3 spans 15 residues. This CDR3 reads CASSLGGQGSYGYTF.

CDR3 sequence: CSVEGPTDSGNTIYF. The V gene is TRBV29-1, the J gene TRBJ1-3. The CDR3 has 15 residues. The germline gives CDR1 SQVTM, CDR2 ANQGSEA.

This chain connects TRBV7-2 to TRBJ2-1; TCRdb designates TRBD2, a call that cannot be tested without DNA. Germline CDR1 is SGHTA and CDR2 is FQGNSA. The CDR3 runs to 17 residues. The CDR3 reads CASSSRTSGGVSDEQFF.

The chain has TRBV28 and TRBJ2-2; TCRdb outputs TRBD1, but without DNA this stays unchecked. Germline CDR1 is MDHEN and CDR2 is SYDVKM. CDR3 length: 15 residues. CDR3 region: CASSSPSGFTGELFF.

V is TRBV29-1 and J is TRBJ2-5; TCRdb calls TRBD1, which cannot be checked without DNA. Looked up from germline, CDR1 is SQVTM and CDR2 is ANQGSEA. CDR3 length equals 12 residues. The CDR3 loop reads CSVWRQAETQYF.

The chain combines TRBV4-3 with TRBJ2-3; TCRdb reports TRBD1, a call that lacks DNA to check it against. Germline loops: CDR1 LGHNA, CDR2 YSLEER. The CDR3 runs 17 residues. CDR3 sequence: CASSQDPGRGGADTQYF.

The chain employs TRBV12-3 or TRBV12-4 and TRBJ2-3. The length of the CDR3 is 16 residues. CDR3 amino acids: CASSLWVGASADTQYF.

This chain uses TRBV18 with TRBJ2-7. The V gene's germline CDR1 is KGHSH and CDR2 LQKENI. The CDR3 has 14 amino acids. Here the CDR3 reads CASSPAGNSYEQYF.

The rearrangement links TRBV20-1 to TRBJ2-2. Looked up from germline, CDR1 is DFQATT and CDR2 is SNEGSKA (reference sequence). This CDR3 contains 15 residues. The CDR3 region is CSAPISSKGSGELFF.

The V call is TRBV12-3 or TRBV12-4, the J call TRBJ1-2; lacking DNA, the TRBD1 call made by TCRdb goes unchecked. CDR3 size: 13 residues. CDR3 region: CATRQGNNYGYTF.

The chain has TRBV12-3 or TRBV12-4 and TRBJ2-7; TCRdb lists TRBD1, though no DNA is available to test this call. The CDR3 is 15 amino acids. CDR3 amino acids: CASSLTGTVGSQQYF.

The rearrangement joins TRBV27 to TRBJ1-2; as DNA is missing, the TRBD1 call by TCRdb cannot be tested. Germline V gene lookup returns CDR1 MNHEY and CDR2 SMNVEV (reference sequence). The CDR3 has 14 amino acids. CDR3 in amino acids: CASRGQGEAYGYTF.

The chain recombines TRBV7-2 with TRBJ2-7; TCRdb proposes TRBD2, but this gene call is untestable without DNA. CDR3 length: 14 residues. Germline CDR1 and CDR2: SGHTA and FQGNSA. The CDR3 is CASSFLGDSDEQYF.

The CDR3 protein is CSARDYRGSSYNEQFF. The genes are TRBV20-1 and TRBJ2-1; TCRdb picks TRBD1, but there is no DNA to check that call. Germline V gene data show CDR1 as DFQATT and CDR2 as SNEGSKA (reference sequence). The CDR3 contains 16 residues.

This chain uses TRBV10-3 with TRBJ2-3. This CDR3 spans 15 amino acids. The germline CDR1 and CDR2 sequences are ENHRY and SYGVKD. CDR3 region: CAISESLLNADTQYF.

This CDR3 reads CASRLSGSGHEQFF. This rearrangement joins TRBV6-1 to TRBJ2-1; TCRdb picks TRBD2, but there is no DNA to check that call. Germline values: CDR1 MNHNS, CDR2 SASEGT. The CDR3 covers 14 residues.

The chain combines TRBV18 with TRBJ2-5; as DNA is missing, the TRBD1 call by TCRdb cannot be tested. CDR1 and CDR2 (germline): KGHSH, LQKENI. The CDR3 length is 16 residues. The CDR3 here is CASSPRTGGHQETQYF.

This rearrangement joins TRBV25-1 to TRBJ2-2. Per the germline V gene, CDR1 is MGHDK and CDR2 is SYGVNS. This CDR3 comprises 14 residues. CDR3 in amino acids: CASSDHVNTGELFF.

The rearrangement joins TRBV5-1 to TRBJ2-1; TCRdb names TRBD2, which stays unverified in the absence of DNA. This CDR3 region has 15 residues. Germline CDR1 and CDR2: SGHRS and YFSETQ. The CDR3 is CASSFAGGSYNEQFF.